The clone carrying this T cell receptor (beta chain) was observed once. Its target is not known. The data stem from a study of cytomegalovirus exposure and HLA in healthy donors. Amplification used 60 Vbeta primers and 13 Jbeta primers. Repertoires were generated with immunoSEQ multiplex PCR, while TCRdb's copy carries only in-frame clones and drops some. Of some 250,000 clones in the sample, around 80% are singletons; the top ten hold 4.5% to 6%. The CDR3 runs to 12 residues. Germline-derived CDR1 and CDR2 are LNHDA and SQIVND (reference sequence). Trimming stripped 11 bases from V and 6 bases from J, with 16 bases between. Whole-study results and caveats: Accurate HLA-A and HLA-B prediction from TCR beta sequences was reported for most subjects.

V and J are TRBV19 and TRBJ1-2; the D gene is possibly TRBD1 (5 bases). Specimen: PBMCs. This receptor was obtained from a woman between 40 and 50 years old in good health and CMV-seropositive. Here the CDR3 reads CAVNRAGHGYTF. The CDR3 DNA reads TGTGCCGTAAACCGGGCAGGGCATGGCTACACCTTC.